The 24 T cell receptor beta chains presented below share a single source sample, sequenced in a study of cytotoxic CD8 clonotypes in ibrutinib-treated CLL. This table comes from immunoSEQ multiplex PCR, and its TCRdb copy is limited to in-frame clones, with some not included. Here the sample spans approximately 26,000 clones, about 69% being singletons. The material sequenced was PBMCs, taken after 12 months of ibrutinib treatment. Receptors originate from a human donor with chronic lymphocytic leukemia.

The chain combines TRBV4-2 with TRBJ2-7; 7 bases are shared with TRBD2. Germline CDR1 and CDR2: LGHNA and YNFKEQ. This CDR3 has 15 residues. With V trimmed by 6 bases and J by 5 bases, 13 bases remained unmatched. This CDR3 is CASRGGGLSWDEQYF. CDR3 in DNA: TGTGCCAGCAGGGGCGGGGGTCTGAGCTGGGACGAGCAGTACTTC.

DNA for the CDR3: TGCGCCAGCAGCTTCAAACAGGGGGTGATGAACACTGAAGCTTTCTTT. Protein sequence: CASSFKQGVMNTEAFF. This chain uses TRBV5-1 with TRBJ1-1; 8 nucleotides align to TRBD1. J was trimmed by 0 bases and V by 2 bases; bases with no gene match: 6. The CDR3 loop spans 16 amino acids. From germline, CDR1 is SGHRS and CDR2 YFSETQ.

The chain employs TRBV4-2 and TRBJ2-5; 10 bases are a match to TRBD2. Germline CDR1 reads LGHNA; CDR2 reads YNFKEQ. Trimming took 5 bases from V and 1 from J; bases not matched to a gene: 10. The CDR3 spans 17 residues. The CDR3 is CASSTMTSGPFQETQYF. The CDR3 DNA reads TGTGCCAGCAGCACGATGACTAGCGGGCCTTTCCAAGAGACCCAGTACTTC.

This clone was detected once. J is TRBJ2-5 and V is TRBV5-4; D call uncertain. The germline V gene has CDR1 SGHNT and CDR2 YYREEE (reference sequence). The CDR3 runs to 15 residues. V shed 0 bases and J shed 2 bases, with 11 bases lying between them. CDR3 region: CASSLAQLMQETQYF. CDR3 DNA: TGTGCCAGCAGCTTGGCTCAGCTCATGCAAGAGACCCAGTACTTC.

The chain has TRBV6-6 and TRBJ1-1, with D possibly being TRBD1 (5 bases). This CDR3 is 16 amino acids long. Germline V gene sequence: CDR1 MNHNY, CDR2 SVGAGI (reference sequence). V lost 6 bases, J lost 5 bases, and 22 bases lay in between. The CDR3 sequence is CASSYPWGEIATEAFF. The DNA of the CDR3 is TGTGCCAGCAGCTATCCCTGGGGCGAAATTGCGACTGAAGCTTTCTTT.

The genes are TRBV5-3 and TRBJ1-6; 10 bases fit TRBD1. TRBV5-3 is an ORF for which the function is uncertain. This CDR3 spans 16 amino acids. J gave up 10 bases and V 4 bases, and 11 bases lay outside the gene matches. The CDR3 here is CARSTDRDRGQSPLHF. DNA of the CDR3: TGTGCCAGAAGCACCGACCGAGACAGGGGGCAATCACCCCTCCACTTT.

The rearrangement joins TRBV14 to TRBJ2-7; the D is unclear. V lost 5 bases and J 3 bases, leaving 11 bases between the germline ends. The CDR3 length is 13 residues. Germline V gene lookup returns CDR1 SGHDN and CDR2 FVKESK. For the CDR3, the DNA is TGTGCCAGCAGCTTCCCGGGCGTCTACGAGCAGTACTTC. Translating it yields CASSFPGVYEQYF.

The chain uses TRBV6-6 and TRBJ2-7, with TRBD2 matching 11 bases. Unmatched junction bases numbered 3, after V lost 2 bases and J lost 0 bases. The CDR3 sequence is 16 residues long. Germline CDR1 reads MNHNY; CDR2 reads SVGAGI (reference sequence). CDR3 sequence: CASSYLLAGVSYEQYF. Here the CDR3 DNA reads TGTGCCAGCAGTTACCTACTAGCGGGGGTCTCCTACGAGCAGTACTTC.

This chain links TRBV7-8 with TRBJ1-1; D might be TRBD1 (6 bases). With 2 bases removed from V and 1 base from J, the gap between germline ends came to 8 bases. The germline CDR1 and CDR2 sequences are SGHVS and FQNEAQ. The CDR3 sequence is 14 residues long. The CDR3 bases are TGTGCCAGCAGCTTATCAGGGGCGAACACTGAAGCTTTCTTT. Its translation: CASSLSGANTEAFF. Based on the CDR3 plus reference TRBV7-8 and TRBJ1-1, the full variable domain is GAGVSQSPRYKVAKRGQDVALRCDPISGHVSLFWYQQALGQGPEFLTYFQNEAQLDKSGLPSDRFFAERPEGSVSTLKIQRTQQEDSAVYLCASSLSGANTEAFFGQGTRLTVV.

The chain uses TRBV19 and TRBJ1-2; a weak D match, TRBD1 (5 bases). CDR3 length: 14 amino acids. Germline CDR1 reads LNHDA; CDR2 reads SQIVND (reference sequence). Trimming cost V 6 bases and J 3 bases, with 14 bases left between them. This CDR3 reads CASSYPDSYYGYTF. CDR3 bases: TGTGCCAGTAGCTACCCCGACAGCTACTATGGCTACACCTTC.

This clone was recorded a few times. The chain has TRBV5-1 and TRBJ2-5; D ambiguous. The germline V gene has CDR1 SGHRS and CDR2 YFSETQ. Trimming shortened V by 1 base and J by 0 bases, and 4 bases separated the two germline ends. CDR3 size: 13 residues. CDR3 loop: CASSLSNQETQYF. The CDR3 DNA reads TGCGCCAGCAGCTTGTCCAACCAAGAGACCCAGTACTTC. Full variable domain (remainder filled in from reference TRBV5-1 and TRBJ2-5): KAGVTQTPRYLIKTRGQQVTLSCSPISGHRSVSWYQQTPGQGLQFLFEYFSETQRNKGNFPGRFSGRQFSNSRSEMNVSTLELGDSALYLCASSLSNQETQYFGPGTRLLVL.

The rearrangement links TRBV2 to TRBJ2-3; D is unresolved. This CDR3 comprises 13 residues. CDR1 is SNHLY and CDR2 is FYNNEI in the germline V gene. V was pared by 6 bases and J by 3 bases, with 10 bases between. The DNA for the CDR3 is TGTGCCAGCAGGTATGCGTCGACAGATACGCAGTATTTT. It specifies CASRYASTDTQYF. Full variable domain (rest looked up from reference TRBV2 and TRBJ2-3): EPEVTQTPSHQVTQMGQEVILRCVPISNHLYFYWYRQILGQKVEFLVSFYNNEISEKSEIFDDQFSVERPDGSNFTLKIRSTKLEDSAMYFCASRYASTDTQYFGPGTRLTVL.

The chain recombines TRBV5-4 with TRBJ1-2; D might be TRBD1 (6 bases). In germline, CDR1 is SGHNT, CDR2 YYREEE (reference sequence). CDR3 length: 15 residues. With 4 bases removed from V and 4 bases from J, the gap between germline ends came to 17 bases. The CDR3 loop reads CASSPPGQPGYGYTF. In DNA, the CDR3 is TGTGCCAGCAGCCCCCCAGGACAGCCGGGCTATGGCTACACCTTC.

The gene calls are TRBV27 and TRBJ2-7; D possibly matches TRBD1 or TRBD2 (5 bases each). From germline, CDR1 is MNHEY and CDR2 SMNVEV (reference sequence). V lost 5 bases, J lost 7 bases, and 18 bases lay in between. The CDR3 consists of 14 residues. CDR3 DNA: TGTGCCAGCAGTCCGAGGGACCGCTGGCGGGAGCAGTACTTC. Translated: CASSPRDRWREQYF.

This chain uses TRBV5-8 with TRBJ2-7; D may be TRBD1 (6 bases). The ends were cut back, 5 bases at V and 4 bases at J, with 19 bases in the middle. Germline V CDR1 and CDR2: SGHTS, YDEGEE. The CDR3 covers 15 residues. CDR3 sequence (DNA): TGTGCCAGCAGTTCTATCGCAGGGGTTCGTTACGAGCAGTACTTC. Protein sequence: CASSSIAGVRYEQYF.

The chain employs TRBV11-2 and TRBJ2-5; D not resolved. V was trimmed by 2 bases and J by 9 bases, leaving 7 bases between them. CDR3 length: 11 residues. CDR1 is SGHAT and CDR2 is FQNNGV in the germline V gene. This CDR3 reads CASSLTGAQYF. The CDR3 DNA reads as TGTGCCAGCAGCTTAACTGGGGCCCAGTACTTC.

V and J are TRBV30 and TRBJ1-6, with TRBD1 matching over 10 bases. Unmatched junction bases numbered 7, after V lost 3 bases and J lost 2 bases. The germline V gene has CDR1 GTSNPN and CDR2 SVGIG (reference sequence). This CDR3 comprises 17 residues. The CDR3 loop is CAWRFPGTGAYNSPLHF. The CDR3 nucleotides read TGTGCCTGGAGGTTCCCTGGGACAGGGGCCTATAATTCACCCCTCCACTTT.

This clone was seen more than once but under ten times. This sequence joins TRBV19 and TRBJ2-7, with D tentatively TRBD1 (6 bases). This CDR3 has 14 residues. The germline V gene has CDR1 LNHDA and CDR2 SQIVND (reference sequence). V gave up 4 bases and J gave up 2 bases, with 12 bases separating them. CDR3 sequence: CASSTTGGTYEQYF. DNA of the CDR3: TGTGCCAGTAGTACGACAGGAGGTACCTACGAGCAGTACTTC.

The chain couples TRBV27 to TRBJ2-1; D is unclear. Germline CDR1 and CDR2: MNHEY and SMNVEV (reference sequence). Trimming left V 5 bases short and J 6 bases short, with 11 bases between. This CDR3 has 13 residues. Written as DNA, the CDR3 is TGTGCCAGCAGTCCAAGACTCATCAATGAGCAGTTCTTC. This translates into CASSPRLINEQFF.

The CDR3 DNA reads as TGCAGCTACAGCTCCGGGACAGGTGTTACCTACGAGCAGTACTTC. Translated, it gives CSYSSGTGVTYEQYF. The chain recombines TRBV29-1 with TRBJ2-7; TRBD1 agrees at 8 bases. The junction had 14 bases not matched to a gene; V was cut back by 8 bases and J by 2 bases. There are 15 residues in the CDR3. Germline V gene lookup returns CDR1 SQVTM and CDR2 ANQGSEA.

The genes are TRBV7-3 and TRBJ1-1, with 10 bases fitting TRBD1. The CDR3 has 13 amino acids. The germline gives CDR1 SGHTA, CDR2 FQGTGA. V was pared by 5 bases and J by 5 bases, with 2 bases of the junction left unmatched. The CDR3 nucleotides read TGTGCCAGCAGCCGGGACAGGGGAACTGAAGCTTTCTTT. As protein: CASSRDRGTEAFF.

The rearrangement uses TRBV19 and TRBJ2-7; possibly TRBD1 for D (7 bases). The CDR3 consists of 20 residues. V lost 1 base to trimming and J lost 2 bases, with 27 bases between them. Germline V gives CDR1 LNHDA, CDR2 SQIVND (reference sequence). DNA for the CDR3: TGTGCCAGTAGTATAGCTTCCGGAGGGGGCATTGTTTTGTCCACCTACGAGCAGTACTTC. This codes for CASSIASGGGIVLSTYEQYF. Full variable domain (rest looked up from reference TRBV19 and TRBJ2-7): DGGITQSPKYLFRKEGQNVTLSCEQNLNHDAMYWYRQDPGQGLRLIYYSQIVNDFQKGDIAEGYSVSREKKESFPLTVTSAQKNPTAFYLCASSIASGGGIVLSTYEQYFGPGTRLTVT.

V and J are TRBV4-3 and TRBJ2-1, with 14 bases fitting TRBD2. The CDR3 runs to 17 residues. Germline trimming cut 4 bases from V and 7 bases from J; bases unmatched to any gene: 9. CDR1 is LGHNA and CDR2 is YSLEER in the germline V gene. The CDR3 DNA reads as TGCGCCAGCAGCCTTCGGACTAGCGGGGGGTGGTTGAATGAGCAGTTCTTC. Its protein product is CASSLRTSGGWLNEQFF.

The CDR3 DNA is TGTGCCAGCAGTGAGGAAGTCACCGGGGAGCTGTTTTTT. Its protein is CASSEEVTGELFF. This chain links TRBV6-4 with TRBJ2-2; no clear D. This CDR3 spans 13 amino acids. The V and J ends lost 3 bases and 4 bases respectively, with 6 bases between them. Germline CDR1 and CDR2: MRHNA and SNTAGT.